The present T cell receptor (beta chain) was sequenced within a study of naive and memory T cell subsets. Overall study results and limits: Especially in CD8 cells, naive repertoires contained a few larger clonotypes, possibly CD45RA-re-expressing memory cells.

An equimolar mix of two oligonucleotides served as the beta constant-region primer for TRBC1 and TRBC2. Ligated cDNA was amplified by four rounds of PCR with nested alpha and beta constant-region primers and SP2. TCRdb independently ran MiXCR on the UMI-ligation and nested PCR reads; one entry per CDR3 protein. The sample lists 140,000 to 150,000 distinct CDR3 sequences, roughly 22% occurring once. CDR3 length: 14 residues. The V end lost 6 bases, the J end lost 8 bases, and 16 bases lay between the germline ends. Concerning this clonotype itself: Its antigen is still unknown.

V is TRBV12-3 or TRBV12-4 and J is TRBJ1-4; possibly TRBD1 for D (5 bases). Sequencing input: naive CD4+ T cells from blood. The clonotype comes from a human donor in good health. The CDR3 region has the DNA TGTGCCAGCAGCCCAGGGTTAGGAAACGAAAAACTGTTTTTT. This sequence encodes CASSPGLGNEKLFF.